The present TCR beta chain was sequenced within a study of T cell responses to AZD1222 COVID-19 vaccine. Notes on the study in general: The donor cohort was predominantly white British with a female majority, and clonal diversity may have been underestimated. Close to half of all spike-specific TCRs reportedly target regions of the variants that are unmutated. Receipt of two AZD1222 doses was followed by a rise in Spike-specific TCR breadth and depth. Seropositive at baseline were only five or six AZD1222 recipients.

Clones were sequenced by immunoSEQ multiplex PCR, and TCRdb holds only the in-frame ones, with some missing. The sample includes about 110,000 clones, about nine tenths of them seen just once. About this clone: Its antigen is not known.

The starting material was peripheral blood, obtained 28 days after the second AZD1222 dose. The receptor was derived from an adult who received the AZD1222 COVID-19 vaccine.

For the CDR3, the DNA is TGCGCCAGCAGTGAGCGGTGGCAGGGGGCGGACACCGGGGAGCTGTTTTTT. Translating gives CASSERWQGADTGELFF. The genes are TRBV10-1 and TRBJ2-2; 8 nucleotides agree with TRBD1. Germline V lookup: CDR1 WNHNN, CDR2 SYGVQD (reference sequence). This CDR3 region has 17 residues. Trimming cost V 2 bases and J 3 bases; bases outside gene matches: 8.